The 22 T cell receptor beta chains below were found in one sample sequenced in a study of T-cell memory formation after mild COVID-19. One entry per CDR3 protein, called by TCRdb with MiXCR from the 5' RACE reads. The sample has 550,000 to 650,000 distinct CDR3 sequences; 17% are singletons. Material for sequencing was PBMCs or a T cell subset sorted from them (not recorded which). The receptors originated from an adult woman who had mild COVID-19 (a few samples of this study predate the infection). Cell type and time point are not known.

The table lists this clonotype with a few counts. The rearrangement links TRBV7-9 to TRBJ2-1; 15 bases match TRBD2. Germline CDR1 and CDR2: SEHNR and FQNEAQ (reference sequence). With V trimmed by 5 bases and J by 1 base, 6 bases remained unmatched. The CDR3 totals 18 residues. The CDR3: CASSDTGTSGRSYNEQFF. Here the CDR3 DNA reads TGTGCCAGCAGCGACACCGGGACTAGCGGGAGGTCCTACAATGAGCAGTTCTTC.

This clonotype was detected ten times or more. The CDR3 nucleotides read TGTGCCAGCAGCTTGGATGGCAGGGGTTCCTACGAGCAGTACTTC. Its translation: CASSLDGRGSYEQYF. This chain links TRBV5-6 with TRBJ2-7, with D perhaps TRBD1 (6 bases). The germline V and J ends were trimmed by 0 bases and 1 base, with 11 bases remaining between them. The CDR3 length is 15 residues. The germline V gene encodes CDR1 SGHDT and CDR2 YYEEEE.

This clonotype was seen many times. This sequence joins TRBV19 and TRBJ1-5; weak D call: TRBD1 (6 bases). The germline V gene encodes CDR1 LNHDA and CDR2 SQIVND (reference sequence). The CDR3 spans 15 residues. Deletions cut 2 bases from V and 1 base from J, with 9 bases between. The CDR3 DNA is TGTGCCAGTAGTATATGGGGGCACAGCAATCAGCCCCAGCATTTT. This sequence encodes CASSIWGHSNQPQHF.

A few counts support this clonotype. The genes are TRBV20-1 and TRBJ2-2; 9 positions agree with TRBD1. V was clipped by 1 base and J by 6 bases; unmatched bases: 6. Germline V gene sequence: CDR1 DFQATT, CDR2 SNEGSKA (reference sequence). The length of the CDR3 is 15 residues. The CDR3 is CSARGTGVRAGELFF. The CDR3 DNA follows: TGCAGTGCTAGAGGGACAGGGGTGAGGGCCGGGGAGCTGTTTTTT.

The V and J genes are TRBV6-2 or TRBV6-3 and TRBJ2-1; no clear D gene. Trimming pared 6 bases from V and 8 bases from J, leaving 14 bases between. In germline, CDR1 is MNHEY, CDR2 SVGEGT. The CDR3 has 13 residues. The CDR3 region is CASSARVVDEQFF. The CDR3 DNA follows: TGTGCCAGCAGCGCCCGGGTTGTGGATGAGCAGTTCTTC.

V gene TRBV5-1 combines with J gene TRBJ2-2; no clear D gene. Germline V gene lookup returns CDR1 SGHRS and CDR2 YFSETQ. The V gene lost 7 bases and the J gene lost 3 bases, with 10 bases spanning the gap. The CDR3 loop spans 13 amino acids. In DNA, the CDR3 is TGCGCCAGCGTTGACACTCACACCGGGGAGCTGTTTTTT. Amino acid sequence: CASVDTHTGELFF.

The CDR3 region has the DNA TGTGCCAGCAGTGATCGTCTAGATCAGCCCCAGCATTTT. It codes for CASSDRLDQPQHF. The chain combines TRBV6-1 with TRBJ1-5; D is unclear. This CDR3 is built from 13 residues. Germline CDR1 and CDR2: MNHNS and SASEGT. V lost 3 bases, J lost 5 bases, and 8 bases lay in between.

This rearrangement joins TRBV20-1 to TRBJ2-3, with D unclear. The germline V gene encodes CDR1 DFQATT and CDR2 SNEGSKA (reference sequence). The CDR3 extends over 13 amino acids. Trimming pared 0 bases from V and 3 bases from J, leaving 7 bases between. CDR3: CSAREVFTDTQYF. In DNA form, the CDR3 reads TGCAGTGCTAGAGAGGTTTTTACAGATACGCAGTATTTT.

This clonotype appeared a few times. The chain employs TRBV6-5 and TRBJ2-7; 8 bases match TRBD2. The CDR3 spans 15 residues. The J segment lost 4 bases and the V segment lost 4 bases, leaving 9 bases of the junction unmatched. The germline V gene has CDR1 MNHEY and CDR2 SVGAGI. The CDR3 spells CASSFRGGPGYEQYF. The CDR3 coding sequence is TGTGCCAGCAGTTTCCGGGGGGGGCCTGGGTACGAGCAGTACTTC.

V usage is TRBV5-4 and J usage is TRBJ1-1; unclear D gene. V was pared by 3 bases and J by 4 bases, with 10 bases between. CDR1 and CDR2 (germline): SGHNT, YYREEE (reference sequence). The CDR3 spans 13 residues. The CDR3 bases are TGTGCCAGCAGCTCGCTCAGTTCCACTGAAGCTTTCTTT. Translated, it gives CASSSLSSTEAFF.

This clonotype has only a few counts. The chain combines TRBV5-1 with TRBJ2-3, with a weak D call TRBD2 (6 bases). With 6 bases removed from V and 6 bases from J, the gap between germline ends came to 17 bases. CDR3 length: 14 residues. CDR1 is SGHRS, CDR2 YFSETQ, per germline. CDR3 region: CASTATRIGDTQYF. In DNA form, the CDR3 reads TGCGCCAGCACCGCGACTAGAATAGGGGATACGCAGTATTTT.

This clonotype appeared a few times. The chain is built from TRBV6-2 or TRBV6-3 and TRBJ2-1, with 7 bases matching TRBD2. Looked up from germline, CDR1 is MNHEY and CDR2 is SVGEGT. With 7 bases clipped from V and 5 bases from J, the junction kept 11 bases outside the gene matches. There are 15 residues in the CDR3. CDR3 sequence: CASTPWVAGHNEQFF. The CDR3 DNA sequence: TGTGCCAGCACCCCCTGGGTAGCGGGCCACAATGAGCAGTTCTTC.

The CDR3 coding sequence is TGTGCTAGTAAGGCAGCGGATAGCAATCAGCCCCAGCATTTT. It is translated as CASKAADSNQPQHF. The chain joins TRBV12-5 to TRBJ1-5; unclear D gene. Trimming left V 8 bases short and J 0 bases short, with 11 bases between. In germline, CDR1 is LGHNT, CDR2 FRNRAP. This CDR3 has 14 amino acids.

The V gene is TRBV7-2, the J gene TRBJ2-5; 9 positions agree with TRBD1. Germline V gene sequence: CDR1 SGHTA, CDR2 FQGNSA. J gave up 2 bases and V 4 bases, and 5 bases lay outside the gene matches. The CDR3 runs to 15 residues. CDR3 loop: CASSSDRGLQETQYF. The CDR3 region has the DNA TGTGCCAGCAGCTCGGACAGGGGACTTCAAGAGACCCAGTACTTC.

This clonotype was counted only a few times. The CDR3 region has the DNA TGTGCCAGCAGCGCGGACGGGGAGCAGTTCTTC. Protein product: CASSADGEQFF. The chain has TRBV9 and TRBJ2-1; D remains ambiguous. Trimming removed 3 bases from V and 10 bases from J, with 8 bases in between. This CDR3 spans 11 amino acids. Germline loops: CDR1 SGDLS, CDR2 YYNGEE. The variable domain in full, completed from reference TRBV9 and TRBJ2-1, reads DSGVTQTPKHLITATGQRVTLRCSPRSGDLSVYWYQQSLDQGLQFLIQYYNGEERAKGNILERFSAQQFPDLHSELNLSSLELGDSALYFCASSADGEQFFGPGTRLTVL.

This clonotype occurred many times. The junction and the germline gene differ at one end; a read error may be behind it. This chain connects TRBV7-9 to TRBJ2-3, with 10 nucleotides matching TRBD2. Germline CDR1 SEHNR, CDR2 FQNEAQ (reference sequence). The CDR3 totals 15 residues. CDR3 DNA: TGCGCCAGCAGCTTGACTAGCGGGAGCACAGATACGCAGTATTTT. Encoded protein: CASSLTSGSTDTQYF.

This clonotype came up a few times. At one end, the junction sequence differs from germline, possibly due to a read error. V is TRBV6-5 and J is TRBJ2-1; no reliable D call. CDR3 length: 11 amino acids. Germline V gene lookup returns CDR1 MNHEY and CDR2 SVGAGI. The CDR3 DNA reads TGCACCTTCAGACGGTACAATGAGCAGTTCTTC. This gives the protein CTFRRYNEQFF.

The table lists this clonotype with a few counts. The rearrangement links TRBV12-3 or TRBV12-4 to TRBJ2-1; TRBD2 matches 13 bases. V lost 7 bases and J lost 0; bases outside the gene matches: 9. This CDR3 spans 18 amino acids. DNA of the CDR3: TGTGCCAGCACCTCTTTTCGGACTAGCGGGGGCTCCTACAATGAGCAGTTCTTC. This gives the protein CASTSFRTSGGSYNEQFF.

The chain employs TRBV18 and TRBJ1-5, with 10 bases matching TRBD1. The CDR3 consists of 15 residues. V shed 3 bases, J shed 6 bases, and the junction held 5 bases outside the gene matches. CDR1 KGHSH and CDR2 LQKENI come from the germline V gene. The CDR3 protein is CASSPGTGEAQPQHF. The CDR3 DNA follows: TGTGCCAGCTCACCCGGGACAGGGGAGGCTCAGCCCCAGCATTTT. The full variable domain, its missing parts supplied by reference TRBV18 and TRBJ1-5, is NAGVMQNPRHLVRRRGQEARLRCSPMKGHSHVYWYRQLPEEGLKFMVYLQKENIIDESGMPKERFSAEFPKEGPSILRIQQVVRGDSAAYFCASSPGTGEAQPQHFGDGTRLSIL.

This clonotype appeared a few times. V gene TRBV7-9 combines with J gene TRBJ2-5, with 14 nucleotides matching TRBD2. V was pared by 3 bases and J by 1 base, with 10 bases of the junction left unmatched. There are 19 residues in the CDR3. CDR1 is SEHNR, CDR2 FQNEAQ, per germline (reference sequence). The CDR3 coding sequence is TGTGCCAGCAGCTTGTATACGGGACTAGCGGGGGTCCCCCAAGAGACCCAGTACTTC. It translates to CASSLYTGLAGVPQETQYF.

This clonotype was seen more than once but under ten times. The gene calls are TRBV14 and TRBJ2-7; a weak D match, TRBD2 (6 bases). The germline CDR1 and CDR2 sequences are SGHDN and FVKESK. CDR3 length equals 16 residues. V dropped 4 bases and J dropped 7 bases, with 23 bases sitting between them. The CDR3 protein is CASSPKRSGRTMEQYF. The CDR3, as DNA: TGTGCCAGCAGCCCCAAGCGGAGCGGGCGAACAATGGAGCAGTACTTC.

This clonotype appeared a few times. The V and J genes are TRBV15 and TRBJ2-1; D is ambiguous. The V gene's germline CDR1 is LNHNV and CDR2 YYDKDF (reference sequence). Trimming cost V 5 bases and J 4 bases, with 15 bases left between them. The CDR3 covers 15 residues. CDR3 region: CATSPRLRVYNEQFF. CDR3 nucleotide sequence: TGTGCCACCAGCCCCCGGCTACGCGTATACAATGAGCAGTTCTTC.